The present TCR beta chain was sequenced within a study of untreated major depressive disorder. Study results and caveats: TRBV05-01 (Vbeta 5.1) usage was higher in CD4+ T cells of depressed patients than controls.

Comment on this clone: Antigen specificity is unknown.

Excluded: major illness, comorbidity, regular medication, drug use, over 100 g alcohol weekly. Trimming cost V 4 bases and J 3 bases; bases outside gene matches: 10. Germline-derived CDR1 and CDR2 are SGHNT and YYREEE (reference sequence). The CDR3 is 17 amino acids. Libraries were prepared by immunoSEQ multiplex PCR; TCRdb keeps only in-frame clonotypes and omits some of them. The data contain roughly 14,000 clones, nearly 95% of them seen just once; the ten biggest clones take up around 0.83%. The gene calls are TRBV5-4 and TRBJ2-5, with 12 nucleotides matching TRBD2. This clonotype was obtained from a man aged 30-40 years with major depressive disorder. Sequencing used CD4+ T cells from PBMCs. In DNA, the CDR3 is TGTGCCAGCAGCCCAAGCCTCAGGACTAGCGGGAAAGAGACCCAGTACTTC. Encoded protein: CASSPSLRTSGKETQYF.